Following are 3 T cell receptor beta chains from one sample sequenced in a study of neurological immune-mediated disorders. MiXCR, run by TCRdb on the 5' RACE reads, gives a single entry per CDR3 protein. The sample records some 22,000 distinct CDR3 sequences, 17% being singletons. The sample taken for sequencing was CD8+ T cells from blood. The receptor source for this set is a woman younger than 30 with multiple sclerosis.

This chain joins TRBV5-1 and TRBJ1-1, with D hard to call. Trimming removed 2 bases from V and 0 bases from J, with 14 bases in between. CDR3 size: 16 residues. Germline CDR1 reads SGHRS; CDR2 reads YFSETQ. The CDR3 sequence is CASSFVREAMNTEAFF. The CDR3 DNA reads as TGCGCCAGCAGCTTCGTACGTGAGGCCATGAACACTGAAGCTTTCTTT.

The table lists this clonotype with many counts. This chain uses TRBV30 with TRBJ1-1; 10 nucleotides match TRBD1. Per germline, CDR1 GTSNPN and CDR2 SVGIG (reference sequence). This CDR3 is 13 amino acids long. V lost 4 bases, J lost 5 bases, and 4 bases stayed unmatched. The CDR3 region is CAWTDRGLTEAFF. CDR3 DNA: TGTGCCTGGACCGACAGGGGGCTGACTGAAGCTTTCTTT.

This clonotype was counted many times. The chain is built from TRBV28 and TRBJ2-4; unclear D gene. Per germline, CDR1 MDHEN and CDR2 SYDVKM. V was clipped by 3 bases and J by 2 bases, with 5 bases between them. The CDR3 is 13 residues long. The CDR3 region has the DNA TGTGCCAGCAGTTTTTCATCCAAAAACATTCAGTACTTC. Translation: CASSFSSKNIQYF. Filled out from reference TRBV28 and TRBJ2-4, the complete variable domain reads DVKVTQSSRYLVKRTGEKVFLECVQDMDHENMFWYRQDPGLGLRLIYFSYDVKMKEKGDIPEGYSVSREKKERFSLILESASTNQTSMYLCASSFSSKNIQYFGAGTRLSVL.